This T cell receptor beta chain comes out of a study of T cell responses to AZD1222 COVID-19 vaccine. Sequencing was performed with immunoSEQ multiplex PCR; in TCRdb, only in-frame clones are kept and a portion is missing. The profile covers approximately 150,000 clones, with about 91% appearing a single time and about 3.3% taken by the ten largest. To note about this clone: What it binds is unknown.

Regarding the study as a whole: Spike-specific TCR breadth and depth were elevated following two AZD1222 doses.

Sample: peripheral blood, taken on day 0 of MenACWY control vaccination. This receptor was taken from an adult in good health.

This CDR3 reads CASSQGNTEAFF. The CDR3 bases are TGTGCCAGCTCACAGGGGAACACTGAAGCTTTCTTT. V and J are TRBV10-3 and TRBJ1-1, with D possibly TRBD1 on 6 matching bases. The CDR3 has 12 residues. With 10 bases removed from V and 1 base from J, the gap between germline ends came to 10 bases. Germline V gene data show CDR1 as ENHRY and CDR2 as SYGVKD.